The 32 T cell receptor beta chains given below trace back to one sample, sequenced in a study of cytomegalovirus exposure and HLA in healthy donors. PCR primers comprised 60 Vbeta and 13 Jbeta primers. Generated by immunoSEQ multiplex PCR, the TCRdb table keeps only in-frame clones and is missing some. The sample includes around 150,000 clones, roughly 80% seen only once; the top ten take 11%. The sample taken for sequencing was PBMCs. These receptors were taken from a man between 18 and 35 years old in good health and CMV-seropositive.

This clone came up a few times. J is TRBJ1-1 and V is TRBV28; 9 nucleotides line up with TRBD1. V shed 5 bases and J 10 bases; nucleotides not matched to a gene: 11. The CDR3 is 14 residues long. Germline CDR1 reads MDHEN; CDR2 reads SYDVKM. CDR3: CASSPTGGACGAFF. The CDR3 nucleotides are TGTGCCAGCAGTCCCACAGGGGGCGCGTGTGGAGCTTTCTTT.

This rearrangement joins TRBV5-4 to TRBJ2-5, with 8 nucleotides matching TRBD2. The V gene end was trimmed by 0 bases and the J gene end by 3 bases; junction bases not matched to a gene: 1. CDR3 length: 14 residues. CDR1 is SGHNT and CDR2 is YYREEE in the germline V gene (reference sequence). This chain's CDR3 is CASSLEAGEETQYF. CDR3 coding DNA: TGTGCCAGCAGCTTGGAAGCGGGAGAAGAGACCCAGTACTTC.

The rearrangement uses TRBV29-1 and TRBJ2-3, with 10 bases identical to TRBD2. This CDR3 contains 17 residues. The germline V gene encodes CDR1 SQVTM and CDR2 ANQGSEA. J was trimmed by 4 bases and V by 6 bases; bases with no gene match: 16. CDR3 region: CSVDHTPSGSRADTQYF. Written as DNA, the CDR3 is TGCAGCGTCGATCATACCCCTAGCGGGAGCCGGGCAGATACGCAGTATTTT.

The rearrangement uses TRBV4-1 and TRBJ2-7; 10 bases are shared with TRBD2. The CDR3 is made up of 15 amino acids. CDR1 and CDR2 (germline): MGHRA, YSYEKL. This CDR3 is CASFGLAGGKYEQYF. The CDR3 nucleotides read TGCGCATCCTTCGGATTAGCGGGAGGAAAATACGAGCAGTACTTC.

V usage is TRBV7-8 and J usage is TRBJ2-7, with TRBD1 matching 9 bases. Germline values: CDR1 SGHVS, CDR2 FQNEAQ. This CDR3 is built from 16 residues. V lost 1 base, J lost 1 base, and 5 bases stayed unmatched. CDR3 nucleotides: TGTGCCAGCAGCTTAGAAGCGACAGGGGGTTCCTACGAGCAGTACTTC. Amino acid sequence: CASSLEATGGSYEQYF.

The chain combines TRBV28 with TRBJ1-1; a weak D match, TRBD1 (6 bases). Trimming shortened V by 6 bases and J by 13 bases, and 18 bases separated the two germline ends. Germline V lookup: CDR1 MDHEN, CDR2 SYDVKM. The CDR3 runs 12 residues. CDR3 loop: CASRIQGLVVFF. The CDR3 nucleotides read TGTGCCAGCAGGATACAGGGTTTAGTGGTTTTCTTT.

The chain uses TRBV5-1 and TRBJ2-2, with 8 bases matching TRBD2. The CDR3 totals 19 residues. The germline V gene has CDR1 SGHRS and CDR2 YFSETQ. V shed 4 bases and J 4 bases; nucleotides not matched to a gene: 18. The CDR3 loop is CASSRGSPGLVSATGELFF. The CDR3, as DNA: TGCGCCAGCAGCCGGGGGTCTCCGGGACTAGTTTCCGCCACCGGGGAGCTGTTTTTT.

The V and J genes are TRBV29-1 and TRBJ1-1; unclear D gene. Per germline, CDR1 SQVTM and CDR2 ANQGSEA. This CDR3 is built from 17 residues. V lost 3 bases and J 1 base, leaving 21 bases between the germline ends. CDR3 coding DNA: TGCAGCGTTGATGTAGTTGGAGATGTAACTCCGAACACTGAAGCTTTCTTT. Its translation is CSVDVVGDVTPNTEAFF.

The chain couples TRBV28 to TRBJ2-7; 7 bases agree with TRBD2. The CDR3 length is 13 residues. J gave up 6 bases and V 3 bases, and 5 bases lay outside the gene matches. Germline CDR1 and CDR2: MDHEN and SYDVKM. The CDR3 DNA is TGTGCCAGCAGTTTGGGGGGGGTGATCGAGCAGTACTTC. Translating it yields CASSLGGVIEQYF.

This chain joins TRBV5-1 and TRBJ2-1, with 7 bases lining up with TRBD2. The CDR3 has 17 amino acids. From germline, CDR1 is SGHRS and CDR2 YFSETQ. Losses at the gene ends were 3 bases for V and 2 bases for J; bases not matched to a gene: 11. CDR3 DNA: TGCGCCAGCAGCTGGACATACACGGGAGGTGCCTACAATGAGCAGTTCTTC. Its translation is CASSWTYTGGAYNEQFF.

The rearrangement links TRBV7-9 to TRBJ1-2; a weak D match, TRBD1 (6 bases). V dropped 3 bases and J dropped 9 bases, with 17 bases sitting between them. The CDR3 has 14 residues. Per the germline V gene, CDR1 is SEHNR and CDR2 is FQNEAQ (reference sequence). The CDR3 coding sequence is TGTGCCAGCAGCTTGATTCAGGGGTCTTCTCGCTACACCTTC. Its protein is CASSLIQGSSRYTF.

The chain recombines TRBV2 with TRBJ2-7, with D possibly being TRBD2 (6 bases). V was shortened by 10 bases and J by 9 bases, with 19 bases between the two germline ends. Germline lookup yields CDR1 SNHLY and CDR2 FYNNEI. The CDR3 contains 12 residues. CDR3 loop: CAISSARYGQYF. The CDR3, as DNA: TGTGCCATATCTAGCGCCCGATATGGGCAGTACTTC. Combining the CDR3 with reference TRBV2 and TRBJ2-7 gives the whole variable domain EPEVTQTPSHQVTQMGQEVILRCVPISNHLYFYWYRQILGQKVEFLVSFYNNEISEKSEIFDDQFSVERPDGSNFTLKIRSTKLEDSAMYFCAISSARYGQYFGPGTRLTVT.

This chain connects TRBV19 to TRBJ1-4; a possible D gene is TRBD1 (5 bases). V was trimmed by 5 bases and J by 5 bases, leaving 15 bases between them. Germline V gene sequence: CDR1 LNHDA, CDR2 SQIVND (reference sequence). The CDR3 has 15 amino acids. CDR3 nucleotides: TGTGCCAGTAGTCTCTGGACAAATTCGAATGAAAAACTGTTTTTT. Its protein is CASSLWTNSNEKLFF.

CDR3 loop: CASSFGGQPQHF. Written as DNA, the CDR3 is TGTGCCAGCAGTTTCGGGGGGCAGCCCCAGCATTTT. V usage is TRBV27 and J usage is TRBJ1-5; possibly TRBD1 for D (5 bases). This CDR3 spans 12 amino acids. Looked up from germline, CDR1 is MNHEY and CDR2 is SMNVEV (reference sequence). With 3 bases removed from V and 7 bases from J, the gap between germline ends came to 7 bases.

CDR3 sequence: CAGAPGFYGYTF. CDR3 coding DNA: TGTGCCGGGGCCCCTGGTTTCTATGGCTACACCTTC. The chain recombines TRBV30 with TRBJ1-2, with TRBD1 as a possible D gene (5 bases). Germline-derived CDR1 and CDR2 are GTSNPN and SVGIG (reference sequence). V was cut by 8 bases and J by 4 bases, with 14 bases left in between. The CDR3 spans 12 residues. The full variable domain, with the rest looked up from reference TRBV30 and TRBJ1-2, is SQTIHQWPATLVQPVGSPLSLECTVEGTSNPNLYWYRQAAGRGLQLLFYSVGIGQISSEVPQNLSASRPQDRQFILSSKKLLLSDSGFYLCAGAPGFYGYTFGSGTRLTVV.

The chain employs TRBV23-1 and TRBJ2-5, with 7 bases lining up with TRBD1. TRBV23-1 is an ORF, with its function uncertain. The trim removed 2 bases at V and 5 bases at J, leaving 11 bases unmatched. CDR3 length: 16 amino acids. For the CDR3, the DNA is TGCGCCAGCAGTCAACCCGAACGTAGGGGGCGCGAGACCCAGTACTTC. Translating gives CASSQPERRGRETQYF.

A word on this clone: The same CDR3 can be traced to other DNA sequences in this sample. The V call is TRBV28, the J call TRBJ1-1, with a possible D match to TRBD1 (5 bases). The germline V gene encodes CDR1 MDHEN and CDR2 SYDVKM. V was pared by 3 bases and J by 1 base, with 6 bases between. CDR3 length: 13 residues. CDR3 amino acids: CASSFTGNTEAFF. The CDR3 DNA reads TGTGCCAGCAGTTTTACAGGGAACACTGAAGCTTTCTTT.

V is TRBV29-1 and J is TRBJ2-7; possible D gene TRBD2, 5 bases. Looked up from germline, CDR1 is SQVTM and CDR2 is ANQGSEA. CDR3 length equals 13 residues. Trimming stripped 4 bases from V and 0 bases from J, with 10 bases between. CDR3 residues: CSVVGGLSYEQYF. The CDR3 DNA reads as TGCAGCGTTGTTGGCGGGCTCTCCTACGAGCAGTACTTC.

The table lists this clone with a few counts. A read error may produce the germline difference seen at one junction end. The chain uses TRBV25-1 and TRBJ1-2, with TRBD1 matching over 7 bases. This CDR3 has 11 residues. Per germline, CDR1 MGHDK and CDR2 SYGVNS. This chain's CDR3 is CASSVGTAVGF. CDR3 bases: TGTGCCAGCAGTGTCGGGACAGCGGTGGGCTTC.

The J gene is TRBJ2-5, the V gene TRBV11-1; 7 bases match TRBD2. The J call may be incorrect, as the DNA end agrees better with TRBJ2-7. Germline lookup yields CDR1 SGHAT and CDR2 FQDESV (reference sequence). This CDR3 comprises 17 residues. CDR3 sequence: CASSRATGGSASYEQYF. The CDR3 region has the DNA TGTGCCAGCAGCCGAGCCACCGGGGGGAGTGCCTCCTACGAGCAGTACTTC.

The chain recombines TRBV6-1 with TRBJ2-4; D might be TRBD2 (6 bases). The CDR3 is 13 residues long. CDR1 is MNHNS, CDR2 SASEGT, per germline. V lost 8 bases to trimming and J lost 9 bases, with 17 bases between them. The CDR3 region is CASAGSDLAIQYF. The CDR3 DNA sequence: TGTGCCAGCGCCGGGAGCGATCTAGCCATTCAGTACTTC.

CDR3 sequence reads: CASSSGTSGMRGETQYF. The DNA for the CDR3 is TGCGCCAGCAGTTCCGGGACTAGCGGGATGAGGGGGGAGACCCAGTACTTC. This rearrangement joins TRBV5-1 to TRBJ2-5; 13 positions agree with TRBD2. The CDR3 has 17 amino acids. The germline V gene has CDR1 SGHRS and CDR2 YFSETQ. Trimming at V came to 5 bases and at J to 5 bases, leaving 12 bases not matched to a gene.

This chain's CDR3 is CASSLVIYEQYF. In DNA form, the CDR3 reads TGTGCCAGCAGTTTAGTTATTTACGAGCAGTACTTC. The chain couples TRBV28 to TRBJ2-7; no reliable D call. Germline V gene data show CDR1 as MDHEN and CDR2 as SYDVKM. With 2 bases removed from V and 4 bases from J, the gap between germline ends came to 6 bases. This CDR3 contains 12 residues.

The chain joins TRBV27 to TRBJ2-2, with TRBD1 identical over 8 bases. This CDR3 spans 15 amino acids. In germline, CDR1 is MNHEY, CDR2 SMNVEV (reference sequence). Trimming removed 3 bases from V and 5 bases from J; junction bases left unmatched: 5. CDR3 protein: CASSFLDRVTGELFF. The CDR3 nucleotides read TGTGCCAGCAGTTTCTTGGACAGGGTGACCGGGGAGCTGTTTTTT.

The chain carries TRBV5-1 and TRBJ2-5, with 10 positions matching TRBD1. Germline V gene data show CDR1 as SGHRS and CDR2 as YFSETQ. Trimming took 4 bases from V and 5 from J; bases not matched to a gene: 8. CDR3 size: 15 residues. The CDR3 nucleotides read TGCGCCAGCAGCACCTCCGGGACAGGGGTGGAGACCCAGTACTTC. Translation gives CASSTSGTGVETQYF.

This chain links TRBV27 with TRBJ2-7, with a possible D match to TRBD1 (6 bases). The CDR3 is 13 amino acids. V gave up 5 bases and J gave up 3 bases, with 11 bases separating them. Per the germline V gene, CDR1 is MNHEY and CDR2 is SMNVEV (reference sequence). CDR3 nucleotides: TGTGCCAGCAGTAGAAGGGACAACTACGAGCAGTACTTC. Translated, it gives CASSRRDNYEQYF.

The V and J genes are TRBV7-8 and TRBJ2-7, with 11 bases fitting TRBD2. CDR3 length equals 15 residues. Germline V lookup: CDR1 SGHVS, CDR2 FQNEAQ. Trimming took 0 bases from V and 7 from J; bases not matched to a gene: 5. CDR3 sequence (DNA): TGTGCCAGCAGCTTAGCTTGGACTAGCGGGCGGGAGCAGTACTTC. Encoded protein: CASSLAWTSGREQYF. The entire variable domain, with the rest obtained from reference TRBV7-8 and TRBJ2-7, is as follows: GAGVSQSPRYKVAKRGQDVALRCDPISGHVSLFWYQQALGQGPEFLTYFQNEAQLDKSGLPSDRFFAERPEGSVSTLKIQRTQQEDSAVYLCASSLAWTSGREQYFGPGTRLTVT.

The chain couples TRBV9 to TRBJ2-7, with 9 positions matching TRBD2. This CDR3 spans 15 amino acids. Trimming removed 3 bases from V and 0 bases from J; junction bases left unmatched: 4. Germline assignment: CDR1 SGDLS and CDR2 YYNGEE. The CDR3 DNA is TGTGCCAGCAGCGGAGGACTAGCGAGCTCCTACGAGCAGTACTTC. Its protein is CASSGGLASSYEQYF.

The CDR3 coding sequence is TGTGCCTGGACAGGTTCCGGATCCTACGAGCAGTACTTC. Its protein is CAWTGSGSYEQYF. This chain connects TRBV30 to TRBJ2-7; D unresolved. Germline lookup yields CDR1 GTSNPN and CDR2 SVGIG (reference sequence). V lost 4 bases to trimming and J lost 1 base, with 11 bases between them. The CDR3 has 13 amino acids.

V and J are TRBV7-3 and TRBJ2-5; TRBD2 matches at 7 bases. The CDR3 is 15 residues long. Losses at the gene ends were 2 bases for V and 1 base for J; bases not matched to a gene: 4. CDR1 SGHTA and CDR2 FQGTGA come from the germline V gene. Here the CDR3 DNA reads TGTGCCAGCAGCTTAGCTAGCGGAGTCCAAGAGACCCAGTACTTC. Protein sequence: CASSLASGVQETQYF.

The V gene is TRBV5-1, the J gene TRBJ1-1; no clear D gene. The V and J ends lost 5 bases and 0 bases respectively, with 11 bases between them. The V gene's germline CDR1 is SGHRS and CDR2 YFSETQ. The CDR3 is made up of 14 amino acids. This chain's CDR3 is CASSFTELNTEAFF. The CDR3 nucleotides are TGCGCCAGCAGTTTTACAGAGTTGAACACTGAAGCTTTCTTT.

This rearrangement joins TRBV27 to TRBJ2-3; D uncertain. Germline values: CDR1 MNHEY, CDR2 SMNVEV (reference sequence). Trimming shortened V by 1 base and J by 1 base, and 6 bases separated the two germline ends. This CDR3 is 14 amino acids long. CDR3 coding DNA: TGTGCCAGCAGTTTATGGTCGGGCACAGATACGCAGTATTTT. Translating gives CASSLWSGTDTQYF.